This T cell receptor beta chain is from a study of patients and donors after allogeneic stem cell transplantation. TCRdb reanalysed the RT-PCR reads using MiXCR and keeps one entry per CDR3 protein. The sample records over 400,000 distinct CDR3 sequences, 15% to 20% being singletons. V gave up 0 bases and J gave up 1 base, with 10 bases separating them. The CDR3 sequence is 15 residues long. CDR1 and CDR2 from the germline V gene are SGHTS and YDEGEE. This TCR derives from a human donor who was either an allogeneic HSCT recipient or a stem cell or donor lymphocyte infusion donor (not recorded which). It is not recorded whose cells these are; they may come from a transplant donor. The V gene is TRBV5-8, the J gene TRBJ1-1; D is undetermined. Sequencing was performed on blood, either unsorted or a sorted T cell fraction (not recorded which). The CDR3, as DNA: TGTGCCAGCAGCTTGGTTGTGGGGAAGAACACTGAAGCTTTCTTT. This translates into CASSLVVGKNTEAFF.